This T cell receptor (beta chain) appears in the sequencing data of a study of blood T cell repertoires in COVID-19. Across the study: Samples of COVID-19 (acute and convalescent) were obtained from the United States, Italy and Spain. PBMCs, B-cell-depleted T cells, or T cells were the source of the cDNA or gDNA that made up the material.

In the study's own analysis: How many nucleated cells were present was estimated from reference gene primer amplification. Data came from immunoSEQ multiplex PCR; TCRdb stores just in-frame clones and leaves some out. Clone size and the V and J calls come from that table; the DNA yielded D and trimming. The sample holds around 100,000 clones, about 90% seen once. Enrolment of Seattle patients took place during active infection, and they were followed longitudinally. The J segment lost 0 bases and the V segment lost 1 base, leaving 7 bases of the junction unmatched. Germline-derived CDR1 and CDR2 are SGHRS and YFSETQ. This CDR3 comprises 16 residues.

The chain couples TRBV5-1 to TRBJ2-7, with 7 bases that match TRBD2. The sequence derives from a man between 18 and 29 years old with COVID-19, enrolled during active disease. Input material: peripheral blood. CDR3 loop: CASSLSSGIPSYEQYF. DNA of the CDR3: TGCGCCAGCAGCTTGTCCAGCGGGATCCCCTCCTACGAGCAGTACTTC.